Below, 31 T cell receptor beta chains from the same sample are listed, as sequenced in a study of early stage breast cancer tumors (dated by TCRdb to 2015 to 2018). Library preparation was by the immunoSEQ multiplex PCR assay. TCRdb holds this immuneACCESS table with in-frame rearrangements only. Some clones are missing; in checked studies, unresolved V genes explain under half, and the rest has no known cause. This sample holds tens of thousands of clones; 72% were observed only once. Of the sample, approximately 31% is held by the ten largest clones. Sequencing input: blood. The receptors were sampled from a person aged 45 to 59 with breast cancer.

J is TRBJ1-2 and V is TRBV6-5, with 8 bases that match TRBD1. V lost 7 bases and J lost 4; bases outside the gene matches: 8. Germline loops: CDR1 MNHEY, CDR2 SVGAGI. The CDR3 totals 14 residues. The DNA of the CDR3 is TGTGCCAGCACCTCAGGGGGCCGTAGCTATGGCTACACCTTC. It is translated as CASTSGGRSYGYTF.

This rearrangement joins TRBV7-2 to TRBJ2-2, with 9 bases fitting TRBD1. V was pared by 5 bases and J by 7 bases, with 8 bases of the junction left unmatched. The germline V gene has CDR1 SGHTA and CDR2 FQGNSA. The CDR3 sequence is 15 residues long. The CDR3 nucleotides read TGTGCCAGCAGCCCCCTCGGACAGGGGAGCGGGGAGCTGTTTTTT. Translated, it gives CASSPLGQGSGELFF.

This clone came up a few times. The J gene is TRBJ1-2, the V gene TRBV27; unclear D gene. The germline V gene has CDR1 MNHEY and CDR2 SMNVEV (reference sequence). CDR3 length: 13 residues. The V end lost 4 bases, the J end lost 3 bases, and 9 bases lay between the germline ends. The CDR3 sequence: CASSWSGDYGYTF. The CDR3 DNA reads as TGTGCCAGCAGTTGGTCGGGAGACTATGGCTACACCTTC.

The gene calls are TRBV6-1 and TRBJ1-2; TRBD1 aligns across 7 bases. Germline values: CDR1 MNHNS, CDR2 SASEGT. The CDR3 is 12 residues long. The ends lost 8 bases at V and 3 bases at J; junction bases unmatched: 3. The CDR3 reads CASWDSYYGYTF. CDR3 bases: TGTGCCAGCTGGGACAGCTACTATGGCTACACCTTC.

CDR3 in DNA: TGTGCCAGCAGTTTATACGGCGGGGAGACCCAGTACTTC. Residues: CASSLYGGETQYF. This sequence joins TRBV27 and TRBJ2-5, with D maybe TRBD2 (5 bases). This CDR3 region has 13 residues. Per the germline V gene, CDR1 is MNHEY and CDR2 is SMNVEV (reference sequence). Trimming stripped 1 base from V and 5 bases from J, with 8 bases between.

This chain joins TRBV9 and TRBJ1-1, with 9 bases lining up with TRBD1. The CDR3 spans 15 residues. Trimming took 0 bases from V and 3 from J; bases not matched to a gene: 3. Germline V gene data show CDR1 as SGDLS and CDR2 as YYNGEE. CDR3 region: CASSVGTGVDTEAFF. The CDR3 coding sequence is TGTGCCAGCAGCGTAGGGACAGGGGTGGACACTGAAGCTTTCTTT. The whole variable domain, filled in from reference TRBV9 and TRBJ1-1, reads DSGVTQTPKHLITATGQRVTLRCSPRSGDLSVYWYQQSLDQGLQFLIQYYNGEERAKGNILERFSAQQFPDLHSELNLSSLELGDSALYFCASSVGTGVDTEAFFGQGTRLTVV.

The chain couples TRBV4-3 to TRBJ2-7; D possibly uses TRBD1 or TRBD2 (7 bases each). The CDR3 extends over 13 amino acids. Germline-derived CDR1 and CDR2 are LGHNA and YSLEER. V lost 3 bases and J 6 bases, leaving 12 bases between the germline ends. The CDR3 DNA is TGCGCCAGCAGCCAGTCAGGGGGGGGCGAGCAGTACTTC. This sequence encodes CASSQSGGGEQYF.

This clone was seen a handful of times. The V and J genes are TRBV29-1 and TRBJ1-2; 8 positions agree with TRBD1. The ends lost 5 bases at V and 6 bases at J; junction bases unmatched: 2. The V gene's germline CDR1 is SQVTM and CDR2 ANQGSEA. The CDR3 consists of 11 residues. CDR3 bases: TGCAGCGTTACAGGGGGAGATGGCTACACCTTC. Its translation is CSVTGGDGYTF.

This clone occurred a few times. The CDR3 nucleotides are TGTGCCAGCAGCTGGGTCCGCAGTTTGTACACTGAAGCTTTCTTT. It translates to CASSWVRSLYTEAFF. The V call is TRBV6-5, the J call TRBJ1-1; no reliable D call. Germline V gene sequence: CDR1 MNHEY, CDR2 SVGAGI. Between the trimmed V and J ends, which lost 6 bases and 3 bases, there was a span of 17 bases. This CDR3 comprises 15 residues.

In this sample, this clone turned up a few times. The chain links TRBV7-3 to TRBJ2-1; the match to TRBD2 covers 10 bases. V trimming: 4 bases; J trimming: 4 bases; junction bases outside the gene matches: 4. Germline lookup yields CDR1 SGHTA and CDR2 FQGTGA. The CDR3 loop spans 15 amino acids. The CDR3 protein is CASSSQTSGYNEQFF. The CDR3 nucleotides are TGTGCCAGCAGCTCTCAGACTAGCGGGTACAATGAGCAGTTCTTC.

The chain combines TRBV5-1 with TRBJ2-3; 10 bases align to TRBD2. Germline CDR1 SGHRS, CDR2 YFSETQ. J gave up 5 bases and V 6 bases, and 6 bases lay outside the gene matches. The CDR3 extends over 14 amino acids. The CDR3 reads CASISGREQDTQYF. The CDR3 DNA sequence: TGCGCCAGCATCAGCGGGAGGGAACAAGATACGCAGTATTTT.

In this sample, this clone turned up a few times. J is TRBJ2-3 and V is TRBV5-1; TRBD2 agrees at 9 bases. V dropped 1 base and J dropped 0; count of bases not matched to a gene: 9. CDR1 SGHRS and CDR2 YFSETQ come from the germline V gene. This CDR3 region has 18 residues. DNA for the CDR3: TGCGCCAGCAGCTTGAGTCTAGCGGGGAGGACTAGCACAGATACGCAGTATTTT. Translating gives CASSLSLAGRTSTDTQYF.

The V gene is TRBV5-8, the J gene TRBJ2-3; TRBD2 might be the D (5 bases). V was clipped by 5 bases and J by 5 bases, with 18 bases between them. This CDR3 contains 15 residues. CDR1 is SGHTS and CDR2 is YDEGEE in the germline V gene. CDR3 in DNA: TGTGCCAGCAGTCGTTCGGCCGTGAGGGTAGATACGCAGTATTTT. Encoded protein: CASSRSAVRVDTQYF.

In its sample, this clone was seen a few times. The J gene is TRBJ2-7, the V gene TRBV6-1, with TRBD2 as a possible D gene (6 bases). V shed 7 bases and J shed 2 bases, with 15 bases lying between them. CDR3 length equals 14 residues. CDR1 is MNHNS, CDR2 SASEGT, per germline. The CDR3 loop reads CASTPLARTYEQYF. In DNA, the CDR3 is TGTGCCAGCACCCCCCTAGCGAGAACCTACGAGCAGTACTTC.

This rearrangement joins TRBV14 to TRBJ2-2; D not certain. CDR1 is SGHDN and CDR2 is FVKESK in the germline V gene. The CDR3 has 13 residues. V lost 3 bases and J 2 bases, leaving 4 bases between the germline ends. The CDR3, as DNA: TGTGCCAGCAGCCACCTTAACACCGGGGAGCTGTTTTTT. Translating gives CASSHLNTGELFF. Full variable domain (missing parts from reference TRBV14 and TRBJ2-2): EAGVTQFPSHSVIEKGQTVTLRCDPISGHDNLYWYRRVMGKEIKFLLHFVKESKQDESGMPNNRFLAERTGGTYSTLKVQPAELEDSGVYFCASSHLNTGELFFGEGSRLTVL.

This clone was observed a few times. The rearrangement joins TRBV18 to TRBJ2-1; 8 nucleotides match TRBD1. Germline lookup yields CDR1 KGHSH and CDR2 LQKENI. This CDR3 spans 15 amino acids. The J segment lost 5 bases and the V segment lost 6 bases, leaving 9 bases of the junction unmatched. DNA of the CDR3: TGTGCCAGCTCTCAGGGACAGGTCGGCAACAATGAGCAGTTCTTC. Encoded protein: CASSQGQVGNNEQFF.

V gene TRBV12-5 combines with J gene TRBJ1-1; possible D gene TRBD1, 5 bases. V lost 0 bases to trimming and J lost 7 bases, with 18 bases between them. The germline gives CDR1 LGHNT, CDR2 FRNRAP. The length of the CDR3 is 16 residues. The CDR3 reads CASGLVLWGSSSEAFF. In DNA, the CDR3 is TGTGCTAGTGGTTTGGTACTTTGGGGCAGCTCTAGTGAAGCTTTCTTT.

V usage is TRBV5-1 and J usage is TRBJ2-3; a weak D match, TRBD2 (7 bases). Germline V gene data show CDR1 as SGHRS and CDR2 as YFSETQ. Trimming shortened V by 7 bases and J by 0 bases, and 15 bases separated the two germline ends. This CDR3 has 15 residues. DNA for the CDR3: TGCGCCAGCGGACCGGGGGGCGGTAGCACAGATACGCAGTATTTT. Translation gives CASGPGGGSTDTQYF.

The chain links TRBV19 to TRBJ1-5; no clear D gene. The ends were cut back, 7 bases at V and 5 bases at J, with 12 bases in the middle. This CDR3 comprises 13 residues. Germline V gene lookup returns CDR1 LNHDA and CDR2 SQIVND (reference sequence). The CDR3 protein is CASNVAEDQPQHF. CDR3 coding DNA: TGTGCCAGTAACGTGGCAGAAGATCAGCCCCAGCATTTT.

CDR3 region: CASSFSAGANVLTF. The DNA for the CDR3 is TGTGCCAGCAGCTTCTCGGCTGGGGCCAACGTCCTGACTTTC. The chain carries TRBV7-9 and TRBJ2-6; D gene ambiguous. Germline CDR1 and CDR2: SEHNR and FQNEAQ (reference sequence). The germline V and J ends were trimmed by 3 bases and 2 bases, with 5 bases remaining between them. CDR3 size: 14 residues.

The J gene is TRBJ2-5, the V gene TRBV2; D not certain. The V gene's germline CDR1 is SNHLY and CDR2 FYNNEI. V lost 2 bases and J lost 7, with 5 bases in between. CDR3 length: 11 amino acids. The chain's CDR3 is CASSESGTQYF. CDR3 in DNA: TGTGCCAGCAGTGAATCCGGGACCCAGTACTTC. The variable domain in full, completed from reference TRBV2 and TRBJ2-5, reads EPEVTQTPSHQVTQMGQEVILRCVPISNHLYFYWYRQILGQKVEFLVSFYNNEISEKSEIFDDQFSVERPDGSNFTLKIRSTKLEDSAMYFCASSESGTQYFGPGTRLLVL.

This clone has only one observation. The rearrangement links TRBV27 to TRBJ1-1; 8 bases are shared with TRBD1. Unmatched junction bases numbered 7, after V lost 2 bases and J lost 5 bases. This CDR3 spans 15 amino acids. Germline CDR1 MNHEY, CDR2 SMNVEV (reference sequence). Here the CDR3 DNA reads TGTGCCAGCAGTTTACAAGGTAGACAGGGGACTGAAGCTTTCTTT. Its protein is CASSLQGRQGTEAFF.

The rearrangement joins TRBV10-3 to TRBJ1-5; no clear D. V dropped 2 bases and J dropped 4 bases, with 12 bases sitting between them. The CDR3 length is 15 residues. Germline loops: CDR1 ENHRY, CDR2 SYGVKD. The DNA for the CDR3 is TGTGCCATCAGTGAGGGTAACGGCCATAATCAGCCCCAGCATTTT. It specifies CAISEGNGHNQPQHF.

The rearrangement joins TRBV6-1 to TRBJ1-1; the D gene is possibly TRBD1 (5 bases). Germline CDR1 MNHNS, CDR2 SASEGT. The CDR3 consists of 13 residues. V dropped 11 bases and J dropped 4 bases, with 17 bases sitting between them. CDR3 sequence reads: CASVQVSGTEAFF. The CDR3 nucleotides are TGTGCCTCGGTACAGGTATCGGGCACTGAAGCTTTCTTT.

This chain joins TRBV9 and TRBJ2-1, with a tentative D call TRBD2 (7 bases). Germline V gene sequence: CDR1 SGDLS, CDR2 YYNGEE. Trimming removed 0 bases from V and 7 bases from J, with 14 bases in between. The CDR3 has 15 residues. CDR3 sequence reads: CASSVGGAGVNEQFF. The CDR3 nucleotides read TGTGCCAGCAGCGTAGGGGGGGCGGGAGTTAATGAGCAGTTCTTC.

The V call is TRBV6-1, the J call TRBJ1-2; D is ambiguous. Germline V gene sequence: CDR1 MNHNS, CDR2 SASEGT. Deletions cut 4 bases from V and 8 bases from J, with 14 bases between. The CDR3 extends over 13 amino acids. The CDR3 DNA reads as TGTGCCAGCAGTGCGACACTACATTCCGGCTACACCTTC. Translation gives CASSATLHSGYTF.

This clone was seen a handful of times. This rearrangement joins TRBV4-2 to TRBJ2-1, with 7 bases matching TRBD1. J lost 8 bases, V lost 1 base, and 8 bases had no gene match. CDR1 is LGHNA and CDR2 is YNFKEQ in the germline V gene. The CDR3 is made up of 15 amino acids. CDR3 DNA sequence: TGTGCCAGCAGCCAAGGTGACGACAGGGCCCATGAGCAGTTCTTC. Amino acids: CASSQGDDRAHEQFF.

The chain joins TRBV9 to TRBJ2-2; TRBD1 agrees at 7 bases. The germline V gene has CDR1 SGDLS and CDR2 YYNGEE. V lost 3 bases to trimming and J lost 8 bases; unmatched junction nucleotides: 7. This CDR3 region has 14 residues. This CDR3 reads CASSETGVGGELFF. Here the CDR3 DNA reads TGTGCCAGCAGCGAAACAGGGGTAGGAGGGGAGCTGTTTTTT.

The CDR3 is CAWTRVSDTEAFF. The DNA for the CDR3 is TGTGCCTGGACGAGGGTTTCGGACACTGAAGCTTTCTTT. The chain combines TRBV30 with TRBJ1-1; D call uncertain. The CDR3 length is 13 residues. Trimming shortened V by 4 bases and J by 3 bases, and 12 bases separated the two germline ends. The germline CDR1 and CDR2 sequences are GTSNPN and SVGIG (reference sequence).

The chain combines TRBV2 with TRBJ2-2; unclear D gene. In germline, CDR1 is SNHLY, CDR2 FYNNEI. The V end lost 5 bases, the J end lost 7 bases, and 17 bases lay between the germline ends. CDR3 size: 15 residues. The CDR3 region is CASSKSLDRGGELFF. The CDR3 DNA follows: TGTGCCAGCAGTAAAAGTTTAGATAGAGGCGGGGAGCTGTTTTTT.

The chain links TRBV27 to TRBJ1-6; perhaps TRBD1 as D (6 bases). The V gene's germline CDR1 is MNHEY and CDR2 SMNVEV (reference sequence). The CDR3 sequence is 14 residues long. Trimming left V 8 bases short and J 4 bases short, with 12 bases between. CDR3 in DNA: TGTGCCAGCCTTCAGGGGAGTTATAATTCACCCCTCCACTTT. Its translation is CASLQGSYNSPLHF.